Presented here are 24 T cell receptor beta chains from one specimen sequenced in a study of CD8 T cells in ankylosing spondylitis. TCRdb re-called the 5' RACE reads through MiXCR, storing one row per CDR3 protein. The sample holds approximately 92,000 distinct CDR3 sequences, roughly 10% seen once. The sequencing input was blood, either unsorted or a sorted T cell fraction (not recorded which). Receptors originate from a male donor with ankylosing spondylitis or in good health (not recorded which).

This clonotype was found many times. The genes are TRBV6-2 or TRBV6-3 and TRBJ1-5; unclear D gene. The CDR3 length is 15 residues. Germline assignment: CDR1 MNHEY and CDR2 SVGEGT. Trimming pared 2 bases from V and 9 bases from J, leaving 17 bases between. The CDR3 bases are TGTGCCAGCAGTTACCACAAATCAAGGGAACGGCCCCAGCATTTT. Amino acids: CASSYHKSRERPQHF.

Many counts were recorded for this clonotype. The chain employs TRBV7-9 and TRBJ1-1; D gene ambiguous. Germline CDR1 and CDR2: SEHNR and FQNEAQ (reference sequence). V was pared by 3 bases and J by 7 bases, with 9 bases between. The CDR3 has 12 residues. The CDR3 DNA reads TGTGCCAGCAGCTTCGATCCGTATGAAGCTTTCTTT. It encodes CASSFDPYEAFF.

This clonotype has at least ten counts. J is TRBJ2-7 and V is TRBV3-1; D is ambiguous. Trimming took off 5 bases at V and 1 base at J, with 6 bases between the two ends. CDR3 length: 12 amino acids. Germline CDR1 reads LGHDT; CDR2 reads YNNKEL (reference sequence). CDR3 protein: CASSDGSYEQYF. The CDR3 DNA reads TGTGCCAGCAGCGACGGTTCCTACGAGCAGTACTTC.

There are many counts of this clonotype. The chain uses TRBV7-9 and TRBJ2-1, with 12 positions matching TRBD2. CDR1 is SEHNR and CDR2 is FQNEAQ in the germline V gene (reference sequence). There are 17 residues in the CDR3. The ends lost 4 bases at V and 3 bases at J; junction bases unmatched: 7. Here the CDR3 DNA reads TGTGCCAGCAGCTCTCTAGCGGGGGGGCCCCTCTACAATGAGCAGTTCTTC. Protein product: CASSSLAGGPLYNEQFF.

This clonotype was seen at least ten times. The DNA for the CDR3 is TGTGCCAGCAGCCCCAGAGCGGGGACCTCCTACAATGAGCAGTTCTTC. Its translation: CASSPRAGTSYNEQFF. The rearrangement links TRBV7-3 to TRBJ2-1; 7 nucleotides line up with TRBD2. This CDR3 is built from 16 residues. Germline V gene data show CDR1 as SGHTA and CDR2 as FQGTGA. The V segment lost 5 bases and the J segment 0 bases; nucleotides outside the gene matches: 7.

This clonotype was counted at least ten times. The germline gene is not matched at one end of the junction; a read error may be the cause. CDR3 coding DNA: TGTGCCAGCAGATCAGACGGGACCGCTACGCTCTTC. Its translation: CASRSDGTATLF. This chain uses TRBV2 with TRBJ2-1, with D possibly being TRBD1 or TRBD2 (5 bases each). CDR1 is SNHLY and CDR2 is FYNNEI in the germline V gene. This CDR3 comprises 12 residues.

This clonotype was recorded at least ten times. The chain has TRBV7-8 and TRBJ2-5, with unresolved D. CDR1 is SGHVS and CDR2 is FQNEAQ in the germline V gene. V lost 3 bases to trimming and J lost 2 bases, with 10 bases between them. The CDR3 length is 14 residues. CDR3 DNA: TGTGCCAGCAGCTTTGGCAGACAACAAGAGACCCAGTACTTC. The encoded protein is CASSFGRQQETQYF.

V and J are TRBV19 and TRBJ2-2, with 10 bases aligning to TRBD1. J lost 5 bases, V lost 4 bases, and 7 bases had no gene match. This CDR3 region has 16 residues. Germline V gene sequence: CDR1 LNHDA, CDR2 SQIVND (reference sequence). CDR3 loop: CASSNRQGALTGELFF. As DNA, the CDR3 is TGTGCCAGTAGTAACCGACAGGGGGCGTTGACCGGGGAGCTGTTTTTT.

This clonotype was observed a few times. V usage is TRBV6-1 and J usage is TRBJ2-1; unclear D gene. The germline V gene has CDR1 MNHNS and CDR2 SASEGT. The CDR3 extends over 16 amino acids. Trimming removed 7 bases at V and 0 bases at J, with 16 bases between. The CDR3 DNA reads TGTGCCAGCAACCCCTTCTTAGATAGCTCCTACAATGAGCAGTTCTTC. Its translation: CASNPFLDSSYNEQFF.

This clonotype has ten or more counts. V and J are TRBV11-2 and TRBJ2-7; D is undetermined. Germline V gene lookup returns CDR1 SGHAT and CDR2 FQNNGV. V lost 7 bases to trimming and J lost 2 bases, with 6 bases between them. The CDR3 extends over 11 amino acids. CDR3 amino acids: CASTSAYEQYF. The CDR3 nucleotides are TGTGCCAGCACCTCGGCCTACGAGCAGTACTTC.

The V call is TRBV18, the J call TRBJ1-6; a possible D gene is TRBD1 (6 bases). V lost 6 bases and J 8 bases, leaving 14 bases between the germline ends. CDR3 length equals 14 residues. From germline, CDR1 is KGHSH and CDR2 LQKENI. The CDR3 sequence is CASSADSLHSPLHF. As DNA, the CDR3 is TGTGCCAGCTCGGCGGACAGTCTTCATTCACCCCTCCACTTT.

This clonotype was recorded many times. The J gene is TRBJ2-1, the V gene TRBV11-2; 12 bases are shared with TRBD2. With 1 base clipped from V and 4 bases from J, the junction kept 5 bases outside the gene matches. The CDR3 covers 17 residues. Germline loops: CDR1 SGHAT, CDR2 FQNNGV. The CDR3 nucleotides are TGTGCCAGCAGCTTAGGGTCTAGCGGGGGGGCGTACAATGAGCAGTTCTTC. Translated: CASSLGSSGGAYNEQFF.

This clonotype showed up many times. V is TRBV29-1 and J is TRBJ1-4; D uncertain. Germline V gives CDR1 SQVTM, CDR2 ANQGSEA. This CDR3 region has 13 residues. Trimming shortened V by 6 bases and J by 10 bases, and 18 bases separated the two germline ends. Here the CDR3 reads CSVQQQRDGKLFF. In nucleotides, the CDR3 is TGCAGCGTCCAACAACAACGCGACGGAAAACTGTTTTTT. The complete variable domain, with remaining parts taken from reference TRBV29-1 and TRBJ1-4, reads SAVISQKPSRDICQRGTSLTIQCQVDSQVTMMFWYRQQPGQSLTLIATANQGSEATYESGFVIDKFPISRPNLTFSTLTVSNMSPEDSSIYLCSVQQQRDGKLFFGSGTQLSVL.

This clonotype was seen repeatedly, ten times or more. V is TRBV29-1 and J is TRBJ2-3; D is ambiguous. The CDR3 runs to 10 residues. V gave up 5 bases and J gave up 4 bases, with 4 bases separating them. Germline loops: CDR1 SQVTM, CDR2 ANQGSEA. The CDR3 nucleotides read TGCAGCGTTAAAGCAGATACGCAGTATTTT. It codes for CSVKADTQYF.

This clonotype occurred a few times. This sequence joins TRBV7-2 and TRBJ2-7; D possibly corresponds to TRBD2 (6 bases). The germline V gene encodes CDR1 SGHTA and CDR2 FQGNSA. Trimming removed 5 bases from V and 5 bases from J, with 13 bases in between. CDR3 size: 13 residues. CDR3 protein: CASSVPTSDEQYF. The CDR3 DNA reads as TGTGCCAGCAGCGTCCCGACTAGTGACGAGCAGTACTTC.

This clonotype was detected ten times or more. The CDR3 spells CASSVGGIGNEQFF. In DNA, the CDR3 is TGTGCCAGCAGCGTAGGAGGGATAGGTAATGAGCAGTTCTTC. The V call is TRBV9, the J call TRBJ2-1, with D perhaps TRBD2 (5 bases). The CDR3 consists of 14 residues. V was clipped by 0 bases and J by 7 bases, with 11 bases between them. Germline V gene data show CDR1 as SGDLS and CDR2 as YYNGEE. The full variable domain, its missing parts supplied by reference TRBV9 and TRBJ2-1, is DSGVTQTPKHLITATGQRVTLRCSPRSGDLSVYWYQQSLDQGLQFLIQYYNGEERAKGNILERFSAQQFPDLHSELNLSSLELGDSALYFCASSVGGIGNEQFFGPGTRLTVL.

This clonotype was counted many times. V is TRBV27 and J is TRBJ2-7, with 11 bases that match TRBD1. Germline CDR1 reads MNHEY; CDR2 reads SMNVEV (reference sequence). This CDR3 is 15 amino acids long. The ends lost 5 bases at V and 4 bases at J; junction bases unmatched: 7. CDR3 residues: CASSPDRGRRYEQYF. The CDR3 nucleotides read TGTGCCAGCAGTCCGGACAGGGGGCGGAGGTACGAGCAGTACTTC.

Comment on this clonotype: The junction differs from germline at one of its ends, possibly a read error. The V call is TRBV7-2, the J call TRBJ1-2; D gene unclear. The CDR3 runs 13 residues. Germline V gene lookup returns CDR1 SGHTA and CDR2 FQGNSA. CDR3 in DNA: TGTGCCAGCAGCGCGGGCCCTAACTGTGGCTACACCTTC. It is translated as CASSAGPNCGYTF. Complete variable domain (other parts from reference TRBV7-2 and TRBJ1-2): GAGVSQSPSNKVTEKGKDVELRCDPISGHTALYWYRQSLGQGLEFLIYFQGNSAPDKSGLPSDRFSAERTGGSVSTLTIQRTQQEDSAVYLCASSAGPNCGYTFGSGTRLTVV.

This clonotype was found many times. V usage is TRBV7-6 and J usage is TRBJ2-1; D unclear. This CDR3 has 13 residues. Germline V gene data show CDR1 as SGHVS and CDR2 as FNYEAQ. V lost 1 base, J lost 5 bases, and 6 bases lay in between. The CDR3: CASSLVAHNEQFF. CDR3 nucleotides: TGTGCCAGCAGCTTAGTGGCGCACAATGAGCAGTTCTTC.

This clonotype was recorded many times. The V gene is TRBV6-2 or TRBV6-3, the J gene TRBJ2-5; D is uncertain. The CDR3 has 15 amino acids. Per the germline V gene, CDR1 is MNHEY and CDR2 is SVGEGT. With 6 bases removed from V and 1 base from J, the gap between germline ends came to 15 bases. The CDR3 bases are TGTGCCAGCAGCCAAACTACACCGTCCCAAGAGACCCAGTACTTC. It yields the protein CASSQTTPSQETQYF.

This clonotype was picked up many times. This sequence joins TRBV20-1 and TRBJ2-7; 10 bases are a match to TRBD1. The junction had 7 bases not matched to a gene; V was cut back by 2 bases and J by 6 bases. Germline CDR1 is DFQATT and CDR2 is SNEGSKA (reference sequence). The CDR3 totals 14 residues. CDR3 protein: CSARSDRGRSEQYF. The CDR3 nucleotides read TGCAGTGCTAGAAGCGACAGGGGGCGTAGCGAGCAGTACTTC.

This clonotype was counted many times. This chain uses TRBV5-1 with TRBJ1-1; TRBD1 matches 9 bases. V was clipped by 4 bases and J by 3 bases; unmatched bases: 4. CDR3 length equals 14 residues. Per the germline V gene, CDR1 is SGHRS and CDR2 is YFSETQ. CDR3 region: CASSGTGRYTEAFF. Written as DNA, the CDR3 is TGCGCCAGCAGCGGGACAGGGAGGTACACTGAAGCTTTCTTT.

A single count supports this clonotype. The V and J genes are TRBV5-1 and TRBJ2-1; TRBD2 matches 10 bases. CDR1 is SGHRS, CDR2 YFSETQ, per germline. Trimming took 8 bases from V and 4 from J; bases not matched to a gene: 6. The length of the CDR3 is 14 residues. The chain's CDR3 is CASKTSGPYNEQFF. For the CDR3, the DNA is TGCGCCAGTAAGACTAGCGGGCCTTACAATGAGCAGTTCTTC.

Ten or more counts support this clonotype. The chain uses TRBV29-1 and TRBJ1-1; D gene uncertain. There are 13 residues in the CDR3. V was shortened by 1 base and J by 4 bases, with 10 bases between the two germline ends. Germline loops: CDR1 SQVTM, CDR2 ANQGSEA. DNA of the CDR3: TGCAGCGTTGAAGCCACGGATAGCACTGAAGCTTTCTTT. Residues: CSVEATDSTEAFF. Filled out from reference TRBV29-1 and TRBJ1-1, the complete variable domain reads SAVISQKPSRDICQRGTSLTIQCQVDSQVTMMFWYRQQPGQSLTLIATANQGSEATYESGFVIDKFPISRPNLTFSTLTVSNMSPEDSSIYLCSVEATDSTEAFFGQGTRLTVV.